These 15 T cell receptor beta chains were all obtained from the same sample, sequenced in a study of regulatory T cells in long-lasting Graves disease. Time point described: persistent/refractory GD, antithyroid drugs over 5 years with positive TRAb. The TCR library used RNA extracted from PBMCs. Arm-PCR of CDR3 regions with iRepertoire HTBI primers generated TCR beta libraries. Via MiXCR, TCRdb re-called the multiplex PCR reads, giving one row per CDR3 protein. Altogether 360,000 or so distinct CDR3 sequences are present, 20% to 25% being singletons, with the ten largest covering approximately 30%. The sample here was peripheral blood mononuclear cells (PBMCs), taken when the disease was refractory, from a patient treated with antithyroid drugs. The receptor source for this set is a woman aged 40 to 49 with Graves disease.

The chain has TRBV20-1 and TRBJ2-5, with 7 positions matching TRBD1. Germline loops: CDR1 DFQATT, CDR2 SNEGSKA (reference sequence). This CDR3 has 16 amino acids. The junction had 17 bases not matched to a gene; V was cut back by 6 bases and J by 4 bases. DNA for the CDR3: TGCAGTGCCCCTAGGGTTGGAAGGGGGCTAACAGAGACCCAGTACTTC. Amino acid sequence: CSAPRVGRGLTETQYF.

The rearrangement links TRBV10-2 to TRBJ1-4, with D tentatively TRBD1 (5 bases). The length of the CDR3 is 13 residues. CDR1 WSHSY and CDR2 SAAADI come from the germline V gene. V lost 2 bases, J lost 12 bases, and 13 bases lay in between. CDR3 residues: CASSERGKEELFF. CDR3 DNA: TGCGCCAGCAGTGAGCGGGGCAAGGAAGAACTGTTTTTT.

There are many counts of this clonotype. This sequence joins TRBV27 and TRBJ1-1; D perhaps matches TRBD1 (6 bases). The germline gives CDR1 MNHEY, CDR2 SMNVEV (reference sequence). V lost 7 bases and J lost 0, with 15 bases in between. The length of the CDR3 is 15 residues. The CDR3 DNA reads TGTGCCAGCAACCCAGGGGAGAGGATGAACACTGAAGCTTTCTTT. Protein sequence: CASNPGERMNTEAFF.

The chain combines TRBV9 with TRBJ1-3; D gene ambiguous. This CDR3 is 15 amino acids long. Per germline, CDR1 SGDLS and CDR2 YYNGEE. Trimming shortened V by 3 bases and J by 4 bases, and 14 bases separated the two germline ends. The DNA for the CDR3 is TGTGCCAGCAGCGGATCTGGGCTTCGAGGAAACACCATATATTTT. Amino acid sequence: CASSGSGLRGNTIYF. Variable domain in full (rest from reference TRBV9 and TRBJ1-3): DSGVTQTPKHLITATGQRVTLRCSPRSGDLSVYWYQQSLDQGLQFLIQYYNGEERAKGNILERFSAQQFPDLHSELNLSSLELGDSALYFCASSGSGLRGNTIYFGEGSWLTVV.

This clonotype has ten or more counts. This chain connects TRBV20-1 to TRBJ2-7; 7 positions match TRBD1. CDR1 DFQATT and CDR2 SNEGSKA come from the germline V gene (reference sequence). The CDR3 is made up of 15 amino acids. V shed 3 bases, J shed 0 bases, and the junction held 8 bases outside the gene matches. DNA for the CDR3: TGCAGTGCTAGTCCTGGAGACAGGGACTCCTACGAGCAGTACTTC. The encoded protein is CSASPGDRDSYEQYF.

This clonotype was recorded at least ten times. CDR3 nucleotides: TGTGCCAGCACAGCCTTGGACAGCTTAGAGGAGGAGACCCAGTACTTC. Protein product: CASTALDSLEEETQYF. The gene calls are TRBV2 and TRBJ2-5, with a tentative D call TRBD1 (6 bases). This CDR3 spans 16 amino acids. The germline V gene has CDR1 SNHLY and CDR2 FYNNEI. Trimming left V 7 bases short and J 5 bases short, with 23 bases between.

On this clonotype: A much larger clone sits a single nucleotide away, making a read error possible. The chain couples TRBV28 to TRBJ2-7; 7 bases align to TRBD2. Germline loops: CDR1 MDHEN, CDR2 SYDVKM. The CDR3 runs 15 residues. This chain's CDR3 is CAGSLPRAGVKEQYF. The CDR3 nucleotides are TGTGCCGGCAGTTTACCTCGGGCGGGAGTGAAAGAGCAGTACTTC.

Remarks on this clonotype: A read error is possible here, since a much larger clone lies one base away. V gene TRBV7-2 combines with J gene TRBJ1-4; weak D call: TRBD1 (5 bases). Germline V gene lookup returns CDR1 SGHTA and CDR2 FQGNSA. This CDR3 comprises 14 residues. CDR3 amino acids: CAGSRTEGREKLFF. The CDR3 DNA follows: TGTGCCGGCAGCCGAACTGAGGGGAGAGAAAAACTGTTTTTT. The full variable domain, in which reference TRBV7-2 and TRBJ1-4 provide the parts outside the CDR3, is GAGVSQSPSNKVTEKGKDVELRCDPISGHTALYWYRQSLGQGLEFLIYFQGNSAPDKSGLPSDRFSAERTGGSVSTLTIQRTQQEDSAVYLCAGSRTEGREKLFFGSGTQLSVL.

This clonotype was found many times. This chain connects TRBV28 to TRBJ1-1; tentatively, D is TRBD1 (6 bases). Deletions cut 5 bases from V and 0 bases from J, with 13 bases between. This CDR3 is 15 amino acids long. CDR1 and CDR2 (germline): MDHEN, SYDVKM. CDR3 coding DNA: TGTGCCAGCAGTAAGACAGGAGTATTGAACACTGAAGCTTTCTTT. Amino acids: CASSKTGVLNTEAFF.

This clonotype was seen many times. The V gene is TRBV10-3, the J gene TRBJ2-7, with D unclear. The CDR3 is 13 residues long. V was trimmed by 8 bases and J by 4 bases, leaving 15 bases between them. CDR1 and CDR2 from the germline V gene are ENHRY and SYGVKD. The CDR3 loop is CAIGPNQDYEQYF. CDR3 DNA: TGTGCCATCGGACCCAACCAGGATTACGAGCAGTACTTC.

The gene calls are TRBV27 and TRBJ1-6; TRBD1 matches at 8 bases. Germline V gene sequence: CDR1 MNHEY, CDR2 SMNVEV (reference sequence). This CDR3 is built from 17 residues. V shed 5 bases and J 5 bases; nucleotides not matched to a gene: 11. In nucleotides, the CDR3 is TGTGCCAGCAGTCCCCGGACAGGGTTTGGGGATAATTCACCCCTCCACTTT. Its translation is CASSPRTGFGDNSPLHF.

This chain uses TRBV5-4 with TRBJ2-7; D possibly uses TRBD1 or TRBD2 (6 bases each). CDR1 is SGHNT and CDR2 is YYREEE in the germline V gene (reference sequence). Between the trimmed V and J ends, which lost 0 bases and 2 bases, there was a span of 18 bases. The CDR3 covers 17 residues. The CDR3 coding sequence is TGTGCCAGCAGCTTGGGGGGGGCAGGAGGATTGACCTACGAGCAGTACTTC. Protein: CASSLGGAGGLTYEQYF. Full variable domain (rest looked up from reference TRBV5-4 and TRBJ2-7): ETGVTQSPTHLIKTRGQQVTLRCSSQSGHNTVSWYQQALGQGPQFIFQYYREEENGRGNFPPRFSGLQFPNYSSELNVNALELDDSALYLCASSLGGAGGLTYEQYFGPGTRLTVT.

This clonotype was counted ten times or more. This chain uses TRBV11-2 with TRBJ2-7, with 13 bases fitting TRBD2. Germline CDR1 is SGHAT and CDR2 is FQNNGV. CDR3 length: 15 residues. V lost 5 bases and J lost 4; bases outside the gene matches: 5. The CDR3, as DNA: TGTGCCAGCAGCCTTACTAGCGGGAGGGGATACGAGCAGTACTTC. Translation: CASSLTSGRGYEQYF.

About this clonotype: At one end, the junction sequence differs from germline, possibly due to a read error. V is TRBV7-8 and J is TRBJ2-5; D could derive from TRBD1 or TRBD2 (5 bases each). The CDR3 extends over 15 amino acids. Germline lookup yields CDR1 SGHVS and CDR2 FQNEAQ. Here the CDR3 reads CASSLRETTVNERFF. CDR3 coding DNA: TGTGCCAGCAGCTTAAGAGAAACGACAGTAAATGAGCGGTTCTTC.

This clonotype has a count of ten or more. The V call is TRBV28, the J call TRBJ2-2; TRBD2 is a possible D gene (6 bases). The CDR3 totals 17 residues. V was trimmed by 4 bases and J by 0 bases, leaving 15 bases between them. Germline CDR1 reads MDHEN; CDR2 reads SYDVKM. The CDR3: CASSSPQLAANTGELFF. As DNA, the CDR3 is TGTGCCAGCAGTTCTCCTCAACTAGCCGCGAACACCGGGGAGCTGTTTTTT.